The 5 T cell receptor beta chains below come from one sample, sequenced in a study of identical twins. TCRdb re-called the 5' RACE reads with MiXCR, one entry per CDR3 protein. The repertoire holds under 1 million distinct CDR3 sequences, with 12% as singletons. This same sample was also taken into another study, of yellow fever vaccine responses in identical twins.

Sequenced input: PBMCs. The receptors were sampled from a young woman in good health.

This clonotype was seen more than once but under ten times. The CDR3 coding sequence is TGTGCCAGCAGTCCATACAGGTTTGGGTACGAGACCCAGTACTTC. Translation: CASSPYRFGYETQYF. This chain joins TRBV28 and TRBJ2-5, with D possibly TRBD1 on 5 matching bases. Trimming removed 5 bases from V and 5 bases from J, with 18 bases in between. Germline V lookup: CDR1 MDHEN, CDR2 SYDVKM. The CDR3 is 15 amino acids.

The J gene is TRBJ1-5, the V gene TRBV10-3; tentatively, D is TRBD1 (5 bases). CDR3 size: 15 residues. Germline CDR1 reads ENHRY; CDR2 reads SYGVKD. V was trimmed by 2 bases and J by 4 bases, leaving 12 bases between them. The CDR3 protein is CAISEGGFGNQPQHF. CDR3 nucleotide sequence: TGTGCCATCAGTGAGGGGGGGTTTGGGAATCAGCCCCAGCATTTT.

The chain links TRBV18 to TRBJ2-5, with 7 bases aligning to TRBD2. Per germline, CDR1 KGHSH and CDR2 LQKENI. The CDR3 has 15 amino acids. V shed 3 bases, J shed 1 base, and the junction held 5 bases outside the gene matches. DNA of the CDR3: TGTGCCAGCTCACCGAACACGGGGGGCCAAGAGACCCAGTACTTC. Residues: CASSPNTGGQETQYF.

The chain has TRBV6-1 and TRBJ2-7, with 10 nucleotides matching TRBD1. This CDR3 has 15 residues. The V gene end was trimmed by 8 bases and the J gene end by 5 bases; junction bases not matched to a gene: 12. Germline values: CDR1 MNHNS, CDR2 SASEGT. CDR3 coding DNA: TGTGCCAGCCATGGATCCGGGACAGGGGACCACGAGCAGTACGTC. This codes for CASHGSGTGDHEQYV.

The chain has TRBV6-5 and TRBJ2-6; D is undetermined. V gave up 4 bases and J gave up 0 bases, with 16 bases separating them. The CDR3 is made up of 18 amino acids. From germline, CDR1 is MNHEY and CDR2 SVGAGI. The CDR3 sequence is CASSSVGKISSGANVLTF. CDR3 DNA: TGTGCCAGCAGTTCGGTCGGCAAAATTAGCTCTGGGGCCAACGTCCTGACTTTC.